This T cell receptor (beta chain) was captured by sequencing in a study of early T cells in non-severe SARS-CoV-2 infection. Across the study: It was bulk RNA from unsorted whole blood that was sequenced, and the chains were unpaired.

CDR1 and CDR2 (germline): KGHSH, LQKENI. The CDR3 length is 13 residues. Trimming removed 2 bases from V and 10 bases from J, with 12 bases in between. Broader study findings: CD4 and private specificities were missed by VDJdb matching, which favored anti-spike CD8 responses.

Individual cDNA molecules carried attached unique molecular identifiers. TCRdb called the 5' RACE reads again in MiXCR, with one record for every CDR3 protein. The data contain 65,000 to 85,000 distinct CDR3 sequences, about 13% of them singletons. As for this clonotype: Its antigen remains unknown.

The sequenced material came from whole blood. The chain recombines TRBV18 with TRBJ2-1; D remains unclear. The receptor's source is an adult who was a healthcare worker with PCR-confirmed SARS-CoV-2 infection or an uninfected control (not recorded which). CDR3: CASSPSLPLEQFF. CDR3 nucleotides: TGTGCCAGCTCACCATCCTTGCCCTTAGAGCAGTTCTTC.